The rows below give T cell receptor beta chains drawn from one sample of a study of T cell responses to AZD1222 COVID-19 vaccine. Repertoires were generated with immunoSEQ multiplex PCR, while TCRdb's copy carries only in-frame clones and drops some. Of some 130,000 clones in the sample, over 85% were seen once. Specimen: peripheral blood, collected 28 days after the second AZD1222 dose. Receptors originate from an adult who received the AZD1222 COVID-19 vaccine. The CDR3 runs from the conserved cysteine through the conserved F or W. Each record gives: D gene, clone size, V gene, J gene, CDR3 DNA, CDR3 protein. The D gene is left open where the match is weak. Clone size is not always given. Where it is, it says once, few, many or a class for expanded clones.

D: NA; size: NA; V: TRBV6-1; J: TRBJ1-5; DNA: TGTGCCAGCAGTGAAGCGGCACGTTCCCAGCCCCAGCATTTT; CDR3: CASSEAARSQPQHF
D: NA; size: NA; V: TRBV12-3/TRBV12-4; J: TRBJ1-3; DNA: TGTGCCAGCAGTTTTTTTGGAAACACCATATATTTT; CDR3: CASSFFGNTIYF
D: NA; size: NA; V: TRBV30; J: TRBJ1-3; DNA: TGTGCCTGGAGTGTTGGGACCTTAAACACCATATATTTT; CDR3: CAWSVGTLNTIYF
D: NA; size: NA; V: TRBV5-5; J: TRBJ2-7; DNA: TGTGCCAGCAGCTTTAGCAGGGGCTACGAGCAGTACTTC; CDR3: CASSFSRGYEQYF
D: NA; size: NA; V: TRBV15; J: TRBJ1-2; DNA: TGTGCCACCAGCAGAGGCGTCCCCGTATATGGCTACACCTTC; CDR3: CATSRGVPVYGYTF
D: TRBD1; size: once; V: TRBV9; J: TRBJ1-2; DNA: TGTGCCAGCAGCGTAGTGGAGGACAGGGTTTCGGATTTCGGCTACACCTTC; CDR3: CASSVVEDRVSDFGYTF
D: NA; size: NA; V: TRBV6-5; J: TRBJ1-2; DNA: TGTGCCAGCAGCAGACCTGGGGTGGATGGCTACACCTTC; CDR3: CASSRPGVDGYTF
D: NA; size: NA; V: TRBV5-1; J: TRBJ2-7; DNA: TGCGCCAGCAGCTCTAGCTCCTACGAGCAGTACTTC; CDR3: CASSSSSYEQYF
D: NA; size: NA; V: TRBV5-6; J: TRBJ1-1; DNA: TGTGCCAGCAGCTTTAGTCCAGAAAACACTGAAGCTTTCTTT; CDR3: CASSFSPENTEAFF
D: NA; size: NA; V: TRBV5-6; J: TRBJ1-5; DNA: TGTGCCAGCAGCTCCTTGGGGCAGCCCCAGCATTTT; CDR3: CASSSLGQPQHF
D: TRBD1; size: NA; V: TRBV28; J: TRBJ1-2; DNA: TGTGCCAGCAGTTTCCCGACGGGACAGGGAAGTGGCTACACCTTC; CDR3: CASSFPTGQGSGYTF
D: NA; size: NA; V: TRBV2; J: TRBJ1-2; DNA: TGTGCCAGCCGGGCAGGGTTTGATGGCTACACCTTC; CDR3: CASRAGFDGYTF
D: NA; size: NA; V: TRBV5-8; J: TRBJ2-1; DNA: TGTGCCAGCAGCTTGTCAGATATGTGGGCCTACAATGAGCAGTTCTTC; CDR3: CASSLSDMWAYNEQFF
D: NA; size: NA; V: TRBV2; J: TRBJ1-3; DNA: TGTGCCAGCAATGAGGCGCCCACCAGCTCTGGAAACACCATATATTTT; CDR3: CASNEAPTSSGNTIYF
D: NA; size: NA; V: TRBV27; J: TRBJ1-1; DNA: TGTGCCAGCATGGGGTCTAGGAGCACTGAAGCTTTCTTT; CDR3: CASMGSRSTEAFF
D: TRBD2; size: NA; V: TRBV9; J: TRBJ2-1; DNA: TGTGCCAGCAGCGTTCAAGCGGGGGACCGGAATGAGCAGTTCTTC; CDR3: CASSVQAGDRNEQFF
D: NA; size: NA; V: TRBV10-3; J: TRBJ1-1; DNA: TGTGCCATCAGTCTAGGGGGGCAGAACACTGAAGCTTTCTTT; CDR3: CAISLGGQNTEAFF
D: TRBD2; size: NA; V: TRBV12-3/TRBV12-4; J: TRBJ2-3; DNA: TGTGCCAGCAGTTCCCGGGGGGCAGATACGCAGTATTTT; CDR3: CASSSRGADTQYF